Listed below are T cell receptor beta chains from one sample, sequenced in a study of identical twins. TCRdb reprocessed the 5' RACE reads with MiXCR, giving one entry per CDR3 protein. The data hold 1.5 million or so distinct CDR3 sequences, with 25% to 35% observed a single time. Sequences were obtained from cord blood. The receptors originated from a newborn girl in good health. Both conserved end residues are part of each CDR3. A D gene is named only where the DNA matches it firmly. Rows may omit the clone size; those that give it use once, few, many or a size class.

cdr3_nt: TGTGCCATCAGTGAGTCTAGCCGGACCGGGGAGCTGTTTTTT
cdr3_aa: CAISESSRTGELFF
j_call: TRBJ2-2
clone_size: few
v_call: TRBV10-3
d_call: NA

cdr3_nt: TGTGCCATCAGGGTCGTGAGGTCTGGACTAGCGGGGGGGGAGCAGTACTTC
cdr3_aa: CAIRVVRSGLAGGEQYF
j_call: TRBJ2-7
clone_size: NA
v_call: TRBV10-3
d_call: TRBD2

cdr3_nt: TGTGCCAGCCTGTATTGGGAACAAACTCTAGGTGAAAAACTGTTTTTT
cdr3_aa: CASLYWEQTLGEKLFF
j_call: TRBJ1-4
clone_size: NA
v_call: TRBV27
d_call: NA

cdr3_nt: TGTGCCAGCTCACCCGGACTAGCGGGAGCGTCTGAGCAGTTCTTC
cdr3_aa: CASSPGLAGASEQFF
j_call: TRBJ2-1
clone_size: NA
v_call: TRBV18
d_call: TRBD2

cdr3_nt: TGCAGTGCTAGAGATCGACTGCACAATGAGCAGTTCTTC
cdr3_aa: CSARDRLHNEQFF
j_call: TRBJ2-1
clone_size: few
v_call: TRBV20-1
d_call: NA

cdr3_nt: TGTGCCAGCAGTTACCGGGCGGGGGAGGGTGGTCAGCCCCAGCATTTT
cdr3_aa: CASSYRAGEGGQPQHF
j_call: TRBJ1-5
clone_size: NA
v_call: TRBV6-6
d_call: NA

cdr3_nt: TGTGCCAGCAAAAGGCCCACCTACGAGCAGTACTTC
cdr3_aa: CASKRPTYEQYF
j_call: TRBJ2-7
clone_size: NA
v_call: TRBV6-1
d_call: NA

cdr3_nt: TGTGCCAGCAGCCAAGTGGGACAGGGGGCGCCCCGTGCGGAAAAACTGTTTTTT
cdr3_aa: CASSQVGQGAPRAEKLFF
j_call: TRBJ1-4
clone_size: few
v_call: TRBV4-2
d_call: TRBD1

cdr3_nt: TGTGCCAGCAGCTTAAGGCGAACTCCCCCCTACGAGCAGTACTTC
cdr3_aa: CASSLRRTPPYEQYF
j_call: TRBJ2-7
clone_size: few
v_call: TRBV7-2
d_call: NA

cdr3_nt: TGCAGTGCTAGCCTCAGACCACCCTACAATGAGCAGTTCTTC
cdr3_aa: CSASLRPPYNEQFF
j_call: TRBJ2-1
clone_size: NA
v_call: TRBV20-1
d_call: NA

cdr3_nt: TGCAGTGCTAGGACTAGCGGGAGGCTCAATGAGCAGTTCTTC
cdr3_aa: CSARTSGRLNEQFF
j_call: TRBJ2-1
clone_size: NA
v_call: TRBV20-1
d_call: TRBD2

cdr3_nt: TGTGCCAGCAGCTTAGGCCCCGGGACAGGGGTTGGCGAGCAGTACTTC
cdr3_aa: CASSLGPGTGVGEQYF
j_call: TRBJ2-7
clone_size: NA
v_call: TRBV7-2
d_call: TRBD1

cdr3_nt: TGTGCCAGCAGCTTCCGGGACAGGCTCTACGAGCAGTACTTC
cdr3_aa: CASSFRDRLYEQYF
j_call: TRBJ2-7
clone_size: NA
v_call: TRBV3-1
d_call: TRBD1

cdr3_nt: TGTGCCAGCAGTGAGAGGCGGGGGGCGAATGGCTACACCTTC
cdr3_aa: CASSERRGANGYTF
j_call: TRBJ1-2
clone_size: NA
v_call: TRBV2
d_call: NA

cdr3_nt: TGTGCCTGGAGTGGAAATGGAGATACGCAGTATTTT
cdr3_aa: CAWSGNGDTQYF
j_call: TRBJ2-3
clone_size: NA
v_call: TRBV30
d_call: NA

cdr3_nt: TGTGCCAGCAGCTTATTCCCCCAGCGGGAGGGCAATGAGCAGTACTTC
cdr3_aa: CASSLFPQREGNEQYF
j_call: TRBJ2-5
clone_size: NA
v_call: TRBV11-2
d_call: TRBD2

cdr3_nt: TGTGCCATCGATGTGGACAGTCTCACCGGGGAGCTGTTTTTT
cdr3_aa: CAIDVDSLTGELFF
j_call: TRBJ2-2
clone_size: NA
v_call: TRBV10-3
d_call: NA

cdr3_nt: TGTGCCAGCTCACGGGTAGAAGGGACCCAGTACTTC
cdr3_aa: CASSRVEGTQYF
j_call: TRBJ2-5
clone_size: few
v_call: TRBV18
d_call: NA

cdr3_nt: TGTGCCAGCAGCAAAGAAATGATAGCGGGGGGGCTATCAGAGCAGTTCTTC
cdr3_aa: CASSKEMIAGGLSEQFF
j_call: TRBJ2-1
clone_size: NA
v_call: TRBV21-1
d_call: NA

cdr3_nt: TGTGCCACCCTCCGGACAGGCAATCAGCCCCAGCATTTT
cdr3_aa: CATLRTGNQPQHF
j_call: TRBJ1-5
clone_size: few
v_call: TRBV28
d_call: NA

cdr3_nt: TGTGCCAGCAGTGGGACAGGCGGTCAAGAGACCCAGTGCTTC
cdr3_aa: CASSGTGGQETQCF
j_call: TRBJ2-5
clone_size: NA
v_call: TRBV7-2
d_call: TRBD1

cdr3_nt: TGCAGTGCTAGTCCCAGCGGAACGTACAATGAGCAGTTCTTC
cdr3_aa: CSASPSGTYNEQFF
j_call: TRBJ2-1
clone_size: few
v_call: TRBV20-1
d_call: NA

cdr3_nt: TGTGCCAGCTCACCACGATTTAAGCGGGAGTGCGAGCAGTACTTC
cdr3_aa: CASSPRFKRECEQYF
j_call: TRBJ2-7
clone_size: NA
v_call: TRBV18
d_call: TRBD2

cdr3_nt: TGTGCCAGCAGCAAAGCCGCGGGTAAAGTTGGCGGAATCTCGAGCTCCTACAATGAGCAGTTCTTC
cdr3_aa: CASSKAAGKVGGISSSYNEQFF
j_call: TRBJ2-1
clone_size: NA
v_call: TRBV21-1
d_call: NA

cdr3_nt: TGTGCCAGCTTAAGGGGGAGCACAGATACGCAGTATTTT
cdr3_aa: CASLRGSTDTQYF
j_call: TRBJ2-3
clone_size: many
v_call: TRBV2
d_call: NA

cdr3_nt: TGTGCCACCAGCAGCCAGGGACAGGGATATGGCTACACCTTC
cdr3_aa: CATSSQGQGYGYTF
j_call: TRBJ1-2
clone_size: few
v_call: TRBV15
d_call: TRBD1

cdr3_nt: TGCAGCGTTGCGACAGGGGAAGCTTTCTTT
cdr3_aa: CSVATGEAFF
j_call: TRBJ1-1
clone_size: NA
v_call: TRBV29-1
d_call: TRBD1

cdr3_nt: TGCAGTGCTAGAGATCCCAGACTCTCTGGGGCCAACGTCCTGACTTTC
cdr3_aa: CSARDPRLSGANVLTF
j_call: TRBJ2-6
clone_size: NA
v_call: TRBV20-1
d_call: NA

cdr3_nt: TGTGCCAGCAGCCTTAGAGGGGATATCACAGATACGCAGTATTTT
cdr3_aa: CASSLRGDITDTQYF
j_call: TRBJ2-3
clone_size: few
v_call: TRBV3-1
d_call: NA

cdr3_nt: TGCAGTGCTTTGACTAGCGGGAGCCACAATGAGCAGTTCTTC
cdr3_aa: CSALTSGSHNEQFF
j_call: TRBJ2-1
clone_size: few
v_call: TRBV20-1
d_call: TRBD2

cdr3_nt: TGTGCCAGCAGCCATCTACCTAGCTCCTACAATGAGCAGTTCTTC
cdr3_aa: CASSHLPSSYNEQFF
j_call: TRBJ2-1
clone_size: NA
v_call: TRBV14
d_call: NA

cdr3_nt: TGCAGCGTTGCTACTGACAGGGTCTCCTACAATGAGCAGTACTTC
cdr3_aa: CSVATDRVSYNEQYF
j_call: TRBJ2-7
clone_size: few
v_call: TRBV29-1
d_call: TRBD1

cdr3_nt: TGCAGCGTTAGGACTAGCGGCCATGAGCAGTTCTTC
cdr3_aa: CSVRTSGHEQFF
j_call: TRBJ2-1
clone_size: few
v_call: TRBV29-1
d_call: TRBD2

cdr3_nt: TGTGCCAGCAGCCTAGCGGGGTTGGGCACCGGGGAGCTGTTTTTT
cdr3_aa: CASSLAGLGTGELFF
j_call: TRBJ2-2
clone_size: few
v_call: TRBV7-2
d_call: TRBD2

cdr3_nt: TGTGCCACCAGTGATTGGGCAGGGATTAGCTCTGGGGCCAACGTCCTGACTTTC
cdr3_aa: CATSDWAGISSGANVLTF
j_call: TRBJ2-6
clone_size: few
v_call: TRBV24-1
d_call: NA

cdr3_nt: TGTGCCAGCAGTCCCCTGGACGGAACTAGCACAGATACGCAGTATTTT
cdr3_aa: CASSPLDGTSTDTQYF
j_call: TRBJ2-3
clone_size: NA
v_call: TRBV28
d_call: NA

cdr3_nt: TGTGCCAGCAGCCAGGTTACTAGCCCCCAAGAGACCCAGTTCTTC
cdr3_aa: CASSQVTSPQETQFF
j_call: TRBJ2-1
clone_size: NA
v_call: TRBV4-2
d_call: NA

cdr3_nt: TGCGCCAGCAGCTTGGAAGGAGGGACAGGGGTCACTAACTATGGCTACACCTTC
cdr3_aa: CASSLEGGTGVTNYGYTF
j_call: TRBJ1-2
clone_size: NA
v_call: TRBV5-1
d_call: TRBD1

cdr3_nt: TGTGCCAGCAGCCCCCTTCTGGGGGTTAGGGGGGCAAAGGACTACGAGCAGTACTTC
cdr3_aa: CASSPLLGVRGAKDYEQYF
j_call: TRBJ2-7
clone_size: NA
v_call: TRBV11-2
d_call: NA

cdr3_nt: TGCAGCGTTGTTGGACAGGGTGAGAACGATGAGCAGTTCTTC
cdr3_aa: CSVVGQGENDEQFF
j_call: TRBJ2-1
clone_size: NA
v_call: TRBV29-1
d_call: TRBD1

cdr3_nt: TGTGCCAGCAGCTTAGCGAACCTAGAGTTGGAGACCCAGTACTTC
cdr3_aa: CASSLANLELETQYF
j_call: TRBJ2-5
clone_size: NA
v_call: TRBV7-2
d_call: NA

cdr3_nt: TGTGCCAGCTCACTACATGGGACAGGGAAAGTGAATAATTCACCCCTCCACTTT
cdr3_aa: CASSLHGTGKVNNSPLHF
j_call: TRBJ1-6
clone_size: few
v_call: TRBV18
d_call: TRBD1

cdr3_nt: TGTGCCAGCAGCTTGTGGTTGGACAGGGACACTGAAGCTTTCTTT
cdr3_aa: CASSLWLDRDTEAFF
j_call: TRBJ1-1
clone_size: NA
v_call: TRBV5-5
d_call: TRBD1

cdr3_nt: TGTGCCAGCAGTTTATTCGACGAGCAGTACTTC
cdr3_aa: CASSLFDEQYF
j_call: TRBJ2-7
clone_size: many
v_call: TRBV5-6
d_call: NA

cdr3_nt: TGCAGCCATTGCTTAGCGGGCCCCTACAATGAGCAGTACTTC
cdr3_aa: CSHCLAGPYNEQYF
j_call: TRBJ2-5
clone_size: NA
v_call: TRBV29-1
d_call: TRBD2

cdr3_nt: TGTGCCGGCAGCTTAAATTTTTACCAGGGGACGGAAAAACTGTTTTTT
cdr3_aa: CAGSLNFYQGTEKLFF
j_call: TRBJ1-4
clone_size: NA
v_call: TRBV7-2
d_call: NA

cdr3_nt: TGTGCCAGCAGCCACGCCCTAAGAACAGATACGCAGTATTTT
cdr3_aa: CASSHALRTDTQYF
j_call: TRBJ2-3
clone_size: NA
v_call: TRBV16
d_call: NA

cdr3_nt: TGTGCCAGCAGTTTTGGCCAGGGGCCTGAAAAACTGTTTTTT
cdr3_aa: CASSFGQGPEKLFF
j_call: TRBJ1-4
clone_size: few
v_call: TRBV27
d_call: NA

cdr3_nt: TGTGCCAGCAGCGTCGGGCGGGGGCCCCGCACAGATACGCAGTATTTT
cdr3_aa: CASSVGRGPRTDTQYF
j_call: TRBJ2-3
clone_size: NA
v_call: TRBV9
d_call: NA

cdr3_nt: TGTGCCAGCAGTTATAGCGGGATTTCCTACAATGAGCAGTACTTC
cdr3_aa: CASSYSGISYNEQYF
j_call: TRBJ2-7
clone_size: NA
v_call: TRBV2
d_call: TRBD2

cdr3_nt: TGTGCCATCAGTAGAGACAGGCAAGAGACCCAGTACTTC
cdr3_aa: CAISRDRQETQYF
j_call: TRBJ2-5
clone_size: NA
v_call: TRBV10-3
d_call: NA

cdr3_nt: TGTGCCTGCCTAAGACAGCCCGAGCCCCAGCATTTT
cdr3_aa: CACLRQPEPQHF
j_call: TRBJ1-5
clone_size: few
v_call: TRBV28
d_call: NA

cdr3_nt: TGTGCCAGCAGTTTAACGGGCCAGGGAGGTTACTATGGCTACACCTTC
cdr3_aa: CASSLTGQGGYYGYTF
j_call: TRBJ1-2
clone_size: few
v_call: TRBV12-3/TRBV12-4
d_call: NA

cdr3_nt: TGTGCCAGCAGCGTAGCTACGTCGCCGAACACTGAAGCTTTCTTT
cdr3_aa: CASSVATSPNTEAFF
j_call: TRBJ1-1
clone_size: few
v_call: TRBV9
d_call: NA

cdr3_nt: TGTGCCAGCAGCTTGGCTAGGAGCACAGATACGCAGTATTTT
cdr3_aa: CASSLARSTDTQYF
j_call: TRBJ2-3
clone_size: many
v_call: TRBV7-2
d_call: NA

cdr3_nt: TGTGCCATCAGTCTGGACAGAGAAAAACTGTTTTTT
cdr3_aa: CAISLDREKLFF
j_call: TRBJ1-4
clone_size: few
v_call: TRBV10-3
d_call: NA

cdr3_nt: TGTGCCAGCAGCTCCAGTCCCGCAGGGGAGCAGTACTTC
cdr3_aa: CASSSSPAGEQYF
j_call: TRBJ2-5
clone_size: NA
v_call: TRBV7-9
d_call: NA